Described below is a single TCR beta chain sequence and its context. Its antigen is unknown. This entry is derived from a study of cytomegalovirus exposure and HLA in healthy donors. Study-wide points: Listed as cytomegalovirus-associated were 150 to 200 TCR beta chains. CMV serostatus was the only immune exposure information that was available.

V trimming: 6 bases; J trimming: 5 bases; junction bases outside the gene matches: 24. The CDR3 has 20 amino acids. CDR1 is MDHEN and CDR2 is SYDVKM in the germline V gene. Vbeta (60) and Jbeta (13) primers were used in the PCR. Clones were read by immunoSEQ multiplex PCR, and TCRdb kept only the in-frame ones, dropping some. The table shows around 150,000 clones, with approximately 85% occurring only once. The sequence was collected from a man aged 45 to 65 in good health and CMV-seropositive. This chain uses TRBV28 with TRBJ2-5; 10 positions agree with TRBD2. Sequencing was done on a sample of PBMCs. The CDR3: CASSQDHGASGSFPWETQYF. CDR3 DNA sequence: TGTGCCAGCAGCCAGGACCATGGGGCTAGCGGGAGTTTTCCATGGGAGACCCAGTACTTC.